This T cell receptor (beta chain) was found in a study of chemoradiotherapy in HPV16-positive cancers. In the study overall: A couple of HPV16-positive patients' cells yielded candidate HPV-specific clones and common motifs. Study-level points and caveats: Functional assays defining HPV-specific T cells used only two HPV16-positive patients.

Method: immunoSEQ multiplex PCR; TCRdb's copy keeps in-frame clones and lacks some. The sample has about 25,000 clones; more than 80% are singletons. Germline CDR1 and CDR2: MNHEY and SVGAGI. V lost 0 bases, J lost 5 bases, and 5 bases stayed unmatched. The CDR3 is 15 residues long. About this clone itself: Its target is unknown.

The chain links TRBV6-5 to TRBJ2-7, with 9 positions matching TRBD1. The sequenced sample was blood, obtained from a patient who underwent chemoradiotherapy. The origin of this receptor is a human donor with HPV-associated anogenital cancer. In DNA, the CDR3 is TGTGCCAGCAGTTACTCCCCGGGACAGGGCCACGAGCAGTACTTC. As protein: CASSYSPGQGHEQYF.